What follows is one T cell receptor (beta chain) and its context. Its antigen is still unknown. The study team obtained lesional scalp punch biopsies and peripheral blood from alopecia areata patients. The data were taken from a study of CD8+ T cells in alopecia areata. Whole-study context: Treated patients were dosed with oral tofacitinib, taking 5 to 10 mg twice daily. The duration of tofacitinib was 6 to 18 months, with 6 months off drug afterward.

Isolated RNA was reverse transcribed into cDNA used as the sequencing template. Data came from immunoSEQ multiplex PCR; TCRdb stores just in-frame clones and leaves some out. The top ten clones hold approximately 0.45% of a sample with hundreds of thousands of clones, 50% to 60% of them seen once. Germline CDR1 and CDR2: SGHRS and YFSETQ. V was trimmed by 4 bases and J by 0 bases, leaving 9 bases between them. CDR3 size: 14 residues. Whole-study findings and limits: Relative to mice, TCR sharing across patients was less clear, a difference possibly HLA-related.

This clonotype originated in a human donor with alopecia areata. The sample here was CD4+ T cells sorted from blood, taken at week 0. The chain carries TRBV5-1 and TRBJ2-3; no firm D call. CDR3 region: CASSPPLSTDTQYF. The CDR3 nucleotides read TGCGCCAGCAGCCCCCCCCTTAGCACAGATACGCAGTATTTT.